The 12 T cell receptor beta chains in this list originate from one sample, sequenced in a study of cytomegalovirus exposure and HLA in healthy donors. Primers: 60 Vbeta forward and 13 Jbeta reverse. Data came from immunoSEQ multiplex PCR; TCRdb stores just in-frame clones and leaves some out. The sample contains 150,000 to 200,000 clones, 83% of which appear only once. The sample comprised PBMCs. All receptors derive from a man aged 35 to 55 in good health and CMV-seropositive.

Written as DNA, the CDR3 is TGTGCCAGCAGTTTGGTTAGCGGGAGGGCCGGCGCCGGAGATACGCAGTATTTT. This gives the protein CASSLVSGRAGAGDTQYF. The V gene is TRBV28, the J gene TRBJ2-3; 11 nucleotides line up with TRBD2. Germline V gene lookup returns CDR1 MDHEN and CDR2 SYDVKM. The CDR3 totals 18 residues. The junction had 13 bases not matched to a gene; V was cut back by 3 bases and J by 5 bases.

The rearrangement links TRBV6-1 to TRBJ2-7; 7 nucleotides align to TRBD1. V lost 0 bases, J lost 6 bases, and 2 bases stayed unmatched. The CDR3 sequence is 13 residues long. The germline CDR1 and CDR2 sequences are MNHNS and SASEGT. The CDR3 loop is CASSEATGVEQYF. Here the CDR3 DNA reads TGTGCCAGCAGTGAAGCAACAGGGGTCGAGCAGTACTTC.

The gene calls are TRBV6-5 and TRBJ2-5; 13 bases are shared with TRBD2. The J call could be wrong; TRBJ2-7 is a better fit for the DNA end. Germline values: CDR1 MNHEY, CDR2 SVGAGI. The CDR3 has 15 residues. In DNA form, the CDR3 reads TGTGCCAGCAGTTCCGGGACTAGCGGGGCGTACGAGCAGTACTTC. Its translation is CASSSGTSGAYEQYF.

The chain links TRBV4-1 to TRBJ2-1, with 10 bases identical to TRBD1. Per the germline V gene, CDR1 is MGHRA and CDR2 is YSYEKL. Germline trimming cut 3 bases from V and 8 bases from J; bases unmatched to any gene: 7. The CDR3 totals 15 residues. The CDR3 region has the DNA TGCGCCAGCAGCCAGGAGGGGACAGGGGTATATGAGCAGTTCTTC. Its translation is CASSQEGTGVYEQFF.

This chain uses TRBV4-1 with TRBJ2-3; D is possibly TRBD1 (5 bases). The V gene's germline CDR1 is MGHRA and CDR2 YSYEKL. The germline V and J ends were trimmed by 0 bases and 6 bases, with 10 bases remaining between them. The CDR3 has 14 amino acids. CDR3: CASSQEGAWDTQYF. CDR3 nucleotides: TGCGCCAGCAGCCAAGAAGGGGCGTGGGATACGCAGTATTTT.

Only a few counts were recorded for this clone. The rearrangement uses TRBV18 and TRBJ1-2; 7 bases fit TRBD1. V was clipped by 2 bases and J by 7 bases; unmatched bases: 4. This CDR3 region has 13 residues. The germline V gene encodes CDR1 KGHSH and CDR2 LQKENI. CDR3 DNA sequence: TGTGCCAGCTCACCAGACAGGGAAGCTGGCTACACCTTC. Translating it yields CASSPDREAGYTF.

V gene TRBV27 combines with J gene TRBJ2-7; 7 bases fit TRBD1. J lost 3 bases, V lost 7 bases, and 3 bases had no gene match. The CDR3 is 12 residues long. Germline CDR1 and CDR2: MNHEY and SMNVEV (reference sequence). CDR3 sequence: CASKDRNYEQYF. The CDR3 nucleotides are TGTGCCAGCAAGGACAGGAACTACGAGCAGTACTTC.

The genes are TRBV6-5 and TRBJ2-7; no reliable D call. CDR3 length: 15 residues. V was trimmed by 0 bases and J by 0 bases, leaving 9 bases between them. Germline lookup yields CDR1 MNHEY and CDR2 SVGAGI. The CDR3 spells CASSYSAVSSYEQYF. Written as DNA, the CDR3 is TGTGCCAGCAGTTACTCGGCTGTAAGCTCCTACGAGCAGTACTTC.

The chain links TRBV5-1 to TRBJ2-1, with 7 bases lining up with TRBD2. Losses at the gene ends were 3 bases for V and 14 bases for J; bases not matched to a gene: 14. Per germline, CDR1 SGHRS and CDR2 YFSETQ. The CDR3 is made up of 14 amino acids. The CDR3 DNA sequence: TGCGCCAGCAGCTCTGCGGGAGTAGGGATTGTGAAGTTCTTC. Its translation is CASSSAGVGIVKFF. Complete variable domain (other parts from reference TRBV5-1 and TRBJ2-1): KAGVTQTPRYLIKTRGQQVTLSCSPISGHRSVSWYQQTPGQGLQFLFEYFSETQRNKGNFPGRFSGRQFSNSRSEMNVSTLELGDSALYLCASSSAGVGIVKFFGPGTRLTVL.

The gene calls are TRBV6-5 and TRBJ2-1; 8 bases are shared with TRBD1. From germline, CDR1 is MNHEY and CDR2 SVGAGI. The CDR3 spans 15 residues. After removal of 4 bases from V and 4 bases from J, the junction contained 6 bases not matched to a gene. The DNA for the CDR3 is TGTGCCAGCAGTTCCCAGGGGGCTTATTACAATGAGCAGTTCTTC. Residues: CASSSQGAYYNEQFF.

This chain links TRBV9 with TRBJ2-1; 10 nucleotides match TRBD2. The CDR3 extends over 15 amino acids. Germline CDR1 is SGDLS and CDR2 is YYNGEE. Trimming cost V 3 bases and J 7 bases; bases outside gene matches: 7. For the CDR3, the DNA is TGTGCCAGCAGCGCGGGGACTAGCGTTGGAAATGAGCAGTTCTTC. This gives the protein CASSAGTSVGNEQFF.

The CDR3 here is CASSLALRTQETQYF. CDR3 bases: TGTGCCAGCAGCTTAGCGCTAAGGACTCAGGAGACCCAGTACTTC. The chain recombines TRBV7-8 with TRBJ2-5, with D possibly TRBD2 on 5 matching bases. This CDR3 is built from 15 residues. The V end lost 0 bases, the J end lost 5 bases, and 13 bases lay between the germline ends. Germline loops: CDR1 SGHVS, CDR2 FQNEAQ.